This TCR beta chain was profiled in a study of OX40 agonist ivuxolimab in advanced cancers. At cycle 4 day 1, cycle 7 day 1, and baseline, blood was sampled. Study-level findings and limits: By week 6 at 0.1 to 3.0 mg/kg, blood CD4+ and CD8+ T cells had expanded clonally. More expanded clones were found, on average, in CD8+ than in CD4+ T cells.

The method was immunoSEQ multiplex PCR; TCRdb's version includes in-frame clones alone and lacks a portion of them. The data show more than 50,000 clones, roughly 85% seen once. Germline trimming cut 3 bases from V and 2 bases from J; bases unmatched to any gene: 2. Germline V lookup: CDR1 SGHNT, CDR2 YYREEE (reference sequence). The CDR3 is 15 amino acids. Regarding this clone: Its target is not known.

This clonotype was sampled from an adult with an advanced solid tumor such as melanoma, head and neck, liver or kidney cancer. The rearrangement links TRBV5-4 to TRBJ1-4; 9 nucleotides line up with TRBD1. Here the sequenced sample was CD4+ or CD8+ T cells sorted from blood, taken in a trial of the OX40 agonist ivuxolimab. In DNA, the CDR3 is TGTGCCAGCAGCTCACAGGGGGCCACTAATGAAAAACTGTTTTTT. It codes for CASSSQGATNEKLFF.